This T cell receptor (beta chain) came from a study of blood T cell repertoires in COVID-19. In the study overall: From the United States, Italy and Spain came samples of acute and convalescent COVID-19.

Per the study methods: Scientists estimated how many nucleated cells there were by amplifying reference gene primers. TCRdb keeps only in-frame clones here, not all; method: immunoSEQ multiplex PCR. The V and J calls and clone size were taken over from that table, and D and trimming were inferred from the DNA. The repertoire holds around 150,000 clones, with more than 80% as singletons. The CDR3 loop spans 16 amino acids. After removal of 3 bases from V and 8 bases from J, the junction contained 13 bases not matched to a gene. The clonotype comes from a human donor in a cohort sampled during active COVID-19. The rearrangement uses TRBV5-3 and TRBJ1-2; 10 positions match TRBD1. TRBV5-3 counts as an open reading frame of uncertain function. The sequenced sample was peripheral blood. Here the CDR3 reads CARSSPTGQGVRGYTF. The CDR3 region has the DNA TGTGCCAGAAGCTCGCCCACCGGACAGGGGGTTCGCGGCTACACCTTC.